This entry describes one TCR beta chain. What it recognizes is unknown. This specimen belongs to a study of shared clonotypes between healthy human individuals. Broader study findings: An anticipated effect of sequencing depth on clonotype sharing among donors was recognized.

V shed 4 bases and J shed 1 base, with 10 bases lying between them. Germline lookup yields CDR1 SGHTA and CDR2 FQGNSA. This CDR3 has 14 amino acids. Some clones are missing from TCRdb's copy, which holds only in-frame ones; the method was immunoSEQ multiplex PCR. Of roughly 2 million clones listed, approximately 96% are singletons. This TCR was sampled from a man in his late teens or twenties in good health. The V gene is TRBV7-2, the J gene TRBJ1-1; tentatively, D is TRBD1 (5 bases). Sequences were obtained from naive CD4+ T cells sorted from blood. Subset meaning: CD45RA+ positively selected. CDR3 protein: CASSSLTENTEAFF. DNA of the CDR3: TGTGCCAGCAGCTCCCTGACAGAGAACACTGAAGCTTTCTTT.